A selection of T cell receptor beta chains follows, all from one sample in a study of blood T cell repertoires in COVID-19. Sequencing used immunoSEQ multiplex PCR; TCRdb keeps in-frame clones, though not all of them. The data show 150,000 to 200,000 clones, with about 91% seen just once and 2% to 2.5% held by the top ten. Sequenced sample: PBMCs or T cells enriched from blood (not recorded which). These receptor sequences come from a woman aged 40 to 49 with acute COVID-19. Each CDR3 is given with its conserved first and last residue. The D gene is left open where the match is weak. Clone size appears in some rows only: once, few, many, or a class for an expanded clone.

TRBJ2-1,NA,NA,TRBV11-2,CASSLGGGKHYNEQFF,TGTGCCAGCAGCTTGGGCGGCGGGAAGCACTACAATGAGCAGTTCTTC
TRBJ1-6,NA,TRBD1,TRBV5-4,CASSPEGTGYNSPLHF,TGTGCCAGCAGCCCCGAGGGGACAGGTTATAATTCACCCCTCCACTTT
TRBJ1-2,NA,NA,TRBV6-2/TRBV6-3,CASSYPPEYGYTF,TGTGCCAGCAGTTACCCACCAGAATATGGCTACACCTTC
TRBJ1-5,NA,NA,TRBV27,CASSLLSRGGNQPQHF,TGTGCCAGCAGTTTACTTTCCAGGGGCGGCAATCAGCCCCAGCATTTT
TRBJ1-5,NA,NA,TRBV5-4,CASSNREGSQHF,TGTGCCAGCAGCAACAGGGAAGGGTCCCAGCATTTT
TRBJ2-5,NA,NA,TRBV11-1,CASSLVGPRGGAQYF,TGTGCCAGCAGCTTAGTTGGGCCCAGGGGAGGGGCCCAGTACTTC
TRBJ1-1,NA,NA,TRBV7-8,CASSLGEGTEAFF,TGTGCCAGCAGCTTAGGCGAGGGCACTGAAGCTTTCTTT
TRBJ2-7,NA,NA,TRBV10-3,CAISEITGEQYF,TGTGCCATCAGTGAAATAACAGGGGAGCAGTACTTC
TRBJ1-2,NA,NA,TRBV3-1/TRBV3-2,CASSHRGGDKNYGYTF,TGTGCCAGCAGCCATCGCGGGGGAGATAAGAACTATGGCTACACCTTC
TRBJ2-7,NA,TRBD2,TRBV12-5,CASGLASGGVSSSSYEQYF,TGTGCTAGTGGTTTGGCCAGCGGGGGGGTGAGCTCTAGCTCCTACGAGCAGTACTTC
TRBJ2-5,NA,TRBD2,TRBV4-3,CASSPGTSGQETQYF,TGCGCCAGCAGCCCCGGGACTAGCGGCCAAGAGACCCAGTACTTC
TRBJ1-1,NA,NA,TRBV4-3,CASSPKVQLPNTEAFF,TGCGCCAGCAGCCCTAAGGTACAGTTGCCGAACACTGAAGCTTTCTTT
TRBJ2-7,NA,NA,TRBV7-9,CASSDIIGTSITYEQYF,TGTGCCAGCAGCGATATCATCGGGACAAGTATTACCTACGAGCAGTACTTC
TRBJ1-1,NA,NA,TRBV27,CASSPRLQGGLGAFF,TGTGCCAGCAGTCCGCGCCTGCAGGGAGGTTTGGGAGCTTTCTTT
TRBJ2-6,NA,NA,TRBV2,CASSFFGRHNSGANVLTF,TGTGCCAGCAGTTTCTTCGGGAGACACAACTCTGGGGCCAACGTCCTGACTTTC
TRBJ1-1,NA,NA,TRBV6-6,CASSQRANTEAFF,TGTGCCAGCAGCCAGCGAGCGAACACTGAAGCTTTCTTT
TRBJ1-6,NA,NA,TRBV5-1,CASSLAGGGLGEPLHF,TGCGCCAGCAGCTTGGCCGGGGGAGGTCTGGGAGAACCCCTCCACTTT
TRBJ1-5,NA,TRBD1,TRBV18,CASSNTGGGGNQPQHF,TGTGCCAGCTCTAATACAGGGGGAGGAGGAAATCAGCCCCAGCATTTT
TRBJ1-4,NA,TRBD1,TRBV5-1,CASSLQGALNEKLFF,TGCGCCAGCAGCTTGCAGGGGGCCCTAAATGAAAAACTGTTTTTT
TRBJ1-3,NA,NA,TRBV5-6,CASSLTGDFSGNTIYF,TGTGCCAGCAGCTTGACGGGGGACTTCTCTGGAAACACCATATATTTT
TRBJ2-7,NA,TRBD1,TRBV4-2,CASSSGTGRYEQYF,TGTGCCAGCAGTTCCGGGACAGGCCGCTACGAGCAGTACTTC
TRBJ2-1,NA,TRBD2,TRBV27,CASSPGLFYNEQFF,TGTGCCAGCAGCCCGGGACTATTCTACAATGAGCAGTTCTTC
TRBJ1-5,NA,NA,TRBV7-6,CASSSEGMRNQPQHF,TGTGCCAGCAGCTCGGAGGGGATGAGAAATCAGCCCCAGCATTTT
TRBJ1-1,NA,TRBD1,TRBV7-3,CASSFGQGNTEAFF,TGTGCCAGCAGCTTCGGACAGGGGAACACTGAAGCTTTCTTT
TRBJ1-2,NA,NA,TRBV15,CATSGSGGGLDGYTF,TGTGCCACCAGCGGGAGCGGCGGGGGGCTTGATGGCTACACCTTC
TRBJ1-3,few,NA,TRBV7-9,CASSRGKLSGNFKTENTIYF,TGTGCCAGCAGCCGGGGGAAATTGTCCGGGAACTTCAAGACCGAAAACACCATATATTTT
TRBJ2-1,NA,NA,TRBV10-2,CASSGAAYNEQFF,TGCGCCAGCAGTGGGGCAGCCTACAATGAGCAGTTCTTC
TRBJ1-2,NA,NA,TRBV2,CASSEEEIYGYTF,TGTGCCAGCAGTGAAGAGGAGATCTATGGCTACACCTTC
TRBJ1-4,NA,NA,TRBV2,CASMAQGATNEKLFF,TGTGCCAGCATGGCGCAAGGGGCAACTAATGAAAAACTGTTTTTT
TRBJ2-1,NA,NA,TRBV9,CASSVGRGLARNEQFF,TGTGCCAGCAGCGTAGGTCGTGGGCTAGCGAGGAATGAGCAGTTCTTC
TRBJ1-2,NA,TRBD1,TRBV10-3,CAISERGTGGPSDGYTF,TGTGCCATCAGTGAGAGGGGGACAGGGGGACCATCCGATGGCTACACCTTC
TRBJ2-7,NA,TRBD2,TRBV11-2,CASSSISGDSYEQYF,TGTGCCAGCAGCTCTATCAGCGGGGACTCCTACGAGCAGTACTTC
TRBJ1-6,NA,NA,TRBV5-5,CASGGVNSPLHF,TGTGCCAGCGGGGGGGTAAATTCACCCCTCCACTTT
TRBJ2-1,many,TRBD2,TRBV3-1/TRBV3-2,CASSQELAGMGEQFF,TGTGCCAGCAGCCAAGAGCTAGCGGGAATGGGAGAGCAGTTCTTC
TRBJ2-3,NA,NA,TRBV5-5,CASSLEQEVGTQYF,TGTGCCAGCAGCTTGGAGCAGGAGGTTGGTACGCAGTATTTT
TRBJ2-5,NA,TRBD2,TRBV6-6,CASSPVVGLALRETQYF,TGTGCCAGCAGTCCCGTCGTCGGACTAGCTTTGAGGGAGACCCAGTACTTC
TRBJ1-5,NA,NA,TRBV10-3,CAISDTNQPQHF,TGTGCCATCAGTGATACTAATCAGCCCCAGCATTTT
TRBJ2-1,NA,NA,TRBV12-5,CASGPFGSYNEQFF,TGTGCTAGTGGTCCCTTCGGCTCCTACAATGAGCAGTTCTTC
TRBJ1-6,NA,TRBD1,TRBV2,CASSEEGGTVYNSPLHF,TGTGCCAGCAGTGAAGAAGGAGGGACAGTTTATAATTCACCCCTCCACTTT
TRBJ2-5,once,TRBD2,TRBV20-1,CSASETGTSGRVGGETQYF,TGCAGTGCTAGTGAAACCGGGACTAGCGGGAGGGTAGGTGGAGAGACCCAGTACTTC
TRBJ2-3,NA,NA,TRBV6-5,CASTRSDTQYF,TGTGCCAGCACCAGATCGGATACGCAGTATTTT
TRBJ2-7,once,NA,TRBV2,CASSAMGPEQYF,TGTGCCAGCAGTGCAATGGGGCCCGAGCAGTACTTC
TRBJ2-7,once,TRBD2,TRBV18,CASSPPPRGVGYEQYF,TGTGCCAGCTCACCACCACCCCGGGGGGTAGGTTACGAGCAGTACTTC
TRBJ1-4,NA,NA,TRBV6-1,CASSEVGGHNEKLFF,TGTGCCAGCAGTGAAGTCGGGGGGCATAATGAAAAACTGTTTTTT
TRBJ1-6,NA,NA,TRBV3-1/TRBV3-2,CASSQHRSSYNSPLHF,TGTGCCAGCAGCCAGCACAGGAGCTCCTATAATTCACCCCTCCACTTT
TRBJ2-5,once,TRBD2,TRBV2,CASSESSGGGKTQYF,TGTGCCAGCAGTGAATCTAGCGGGGGGGGTAAGACCCAGTACTTC
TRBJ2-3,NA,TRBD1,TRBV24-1,CATSDRTGPSTDTQYF,TGTGCCACCAGTGACCGGACAGGGCCTAGCACAGATACGCAGTATTTT
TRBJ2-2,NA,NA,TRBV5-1,CASSSTTANTGELFF,TGCGCCAGCAGCTCAACGACAGCGAACACCGGGGAGCTGTTTTTT
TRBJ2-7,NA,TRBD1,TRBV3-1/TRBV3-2,CASSLGQGNTQYF,TGTGCCAGCAGCCTTGGACAGGGAAATACGCAGTACTTC
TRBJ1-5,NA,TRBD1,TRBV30,CAWSVQTGGSNQPQHF,TGTGCCTGGAGTGTACAGACAGGGGGCAGCAATCAGCCCCAGCATTTT
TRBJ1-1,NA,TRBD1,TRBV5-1,CASSFSGGPMNTEAFF,TGCGCCAGCAGCTTTTCAGGGGGGCCAATGAACACTGAAGCTTTCTTT
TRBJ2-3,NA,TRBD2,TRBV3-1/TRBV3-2,CASSQRGSTDTQYF,TGTGCCAGCAGTCAGCGGGGAAGCACAGATACGCAGTATTTT
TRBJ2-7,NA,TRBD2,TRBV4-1,CASSQDLLAGTYEQYF,TGCGCCAGCAGCCAAGATCTTCTAGCGGGTACCTACGAGCAGTACTTC